This TCR beta chain was recorded in a study of cytomegalovirus exposure and HLA in healthy donors. V lost 5 bases and J lost 4; bases outside the gene matches: 11. The CDR3 covers 16 residues. The V gene's germline CDR1 is KGHSH and CDR2 LQKENI. The PCR made use of 60 Vbeta and 13 Jbeta primers. Only in-frame clones appear in the TCRdb table, and some are missing; sequencing was by immunoSEQ multiplex PCR. The sample has 140,000 to 150,000 clones, around 80% seen once; the top ten hold around 10%. The sequence was obtained from a woman aged 60 to 75 in good health and CMV-seropositive. Sequencing was carried out using PBMCs. This chain joins TRBV18 and TRBJ2-3; the match to TRBD2 covers 8 bases. Here the CDR3 reads CASSELAATFADTQYF. The CDR3 nucleotides read TGTGCCAGCTCAGAACTAGCGGCCACATTTGCAGATACGCAGTATTTT.